The entry below gives a single T cell receptor (beta chain) sequence along with its context. What it binds is not known. Assay: immunoSEQ multiplex PCR; the TCRdb copy retains only in-frame clones and omits some. The sample consists of about 77,000 clones, about four fifths of them appearing once. The entry originates in a study of OX40 agonist ivuxolimab in advanced cancers. Overall study findings and caveats: Near-lowest levels of clonal expansion characterized partial responders at 0.1-3.0 mg/kg. Not determined was the antigen specificity of the expanded peripheral T cells.

Germline V CDR1 and CDR2: MRHNA, SNTAGT. The CDR3 totals 12 residues. V was cut by 9 bases and J by 3 bases, with 9 bases left in between. The chain joins TRBV6-4 to TRBJ1-5, with TRBD1 as a possible D gene (6 bases). This receptor was obtained from an adult with an advanced solid tumor such as melanoma, head and neck, liver or kidney cancer. Here the sequenced sample was CD4+ or CD8+ T cells sorted from blood, taken in a trial of the OX40 agonist ivuxolimab. The CDR3 bases are TGTGCCAGAGGGACACCCAATCAGCCCCAGCATTTT. It specifies CARGTPNQPQHF.